The TCR beta chain described here comes from a study of shared clonotypes between healthy human individuals. Study in general: A couple of female and three male donors aged 18 to 49 were enrolled.

This table comes from immunoSEQ multiplex PCR, and its TCRdb copy is limited to in-frame clones, with some not included. The data show around 2.5 million clones, 90% to 95% seen once. The V and J ends lost 5 bases and 6 bases respectively, with 10 bases between them. The CDR3 length is 12 residues. Germline CDR1 reads MDHEN; CDR2 reads SYDVKM. Input material: naive CD4+ T cells from PBMCs. Subset given: CD45RA+ positively selected. V and J are TRBV28 and TRBJ1-1; no clear D. The sequence was collected from a man aged 18 to 29 in good health. Some clones in this sample may be carry-over from other donors' samples. This CDR3 reads CASSIRLSEAFF. CDR3 bases: TGTGCCAGCAGTATACGTCTCTCTGAAGCTTTCTTT.